Each of the 11 T cell receptor beta chains below was sequenced from the same sample in a study of cytomegalovirus exposure and HLA in healthy donors. A multiplex PCR was run with 60 Vbeta primers and 13 Jbeta primers. Here immunoSEQ multiplex PCR was the method, and the copy in TCRdb shows in-frame clones only, minus some. The profile shows 180,000 or so clones, more than 65% of them singletons. Sequenced input: PBMCs. The receptors stem from a woman under 40 in good health and CMV-seropositive.

A few counts support this clone. The chain employs TRBV4-1 and TRBJ2-1, with TRBD2 matching over 10 bases. Germline-derived CDR1 and CDR2 are MGHRA and YSYEKL. The CDR3 covers 16 residues. Losses at the gene ends were 5 bases for V and 3 bases for J; bases not matched to a gene: 7. The CDR3 reads CASSTPSGGDYNEQFF. As DNA, the CDR3 is TGCGCCAGCAGCACCCCTAGCGGGGGAGACTACAATGAGCAGTTCTTC.

This chain joins TRBV28 and TRBJ1-6, with D perhaps matching TRBD1 (5 bases). V was pared by 3 bases and J by 4 bases, with 13 bases between. The germline CDR1 and CDR2 sequences are MDHEN and SYDVKM. CDR3 length: 16 residues. CDR3: CASSFRQGPYNSPLHF. Here the CDR3 DNA reads TGTGCCAGCAGTTTCCGGCAGGGCCCTTATAATTCACCCCTCCACTTT.

The chain carries TRBV2 and TRBJ2-3, with 8 nucleotides matching TRBD1. The V and J ends lost 7 bases and 5 bases, in that order; junction bases with no gene match: 5. The CDR3 extends over 13 amino acids. Germline assignment: CDR1 SNHLY and CDR2 FYNNEI. The CDR3 DNA follows: TGTGCCAGCACAGGGGGCCGGGGAGATACGCAGTATTTT. Translation: CASTGGRGDTQYF.

The V call is TRBV27, the J call TRBJ1-2; 8 bases map to TRBD1. The CDR3 spans 13 residues. V was pared by 4 bases and J by 3 bases, with 1 base of the junction left unmatched. Germline CDR1 MNHEY, CDR2 SMNVEV (reference sequence). As DNA, the CDR3 is TGTGCCAGCAGTTCGGGACAGGACTATGGCTACACCTTC. This sequence encodes CASSSGQDYGYTF.

CDR3 sequence: CASSYSPREGTEAFF. CDR3 coding DNA: TGTGCCAGCAGTTACTCTCCCCGGGAGGGGACTGAAGCTTTCTTT. The J gene is TRBJ1-1, the V gene TRBV6-5, with D tentatively TRBD1 (5 bases). Germline CDR1 is MNHEY and CDR2 is SVGAGI. Between the trimmed V and J ends, which lost 0 bases and 5 bases, there was a span of 13 bases. The CDR3 loop spans 15 amino acids.

The rearrangement joins TRBV18 to TRBJ1-3; no clear D gene. This CDR3 has 15 amino acids. The V end was cut by 2 bases, the J end by 3 bases, with 11 bases between. The V gene's germline CDR1 is KGHSH and CDR2 LQKENI. The CDR3 DNA follows: TGTGCCAGCTCACCAATAGGGAGTGATGGAAACACCATATATTTT. It specifies CASSPIGSDGNTIYF.

The rearrangement links TRBV5-1 to TRBJ1-1, with unresolved D. V was pared by 4 bases and J by 0 bases, with 10 bases between. CDR1 and CDR2 from the germline V gene are SGHRS and YFSETQ. The CDR3 totals 14 residues. The CDR3 DNA follows: TGCGCCAGCAGCCTCATTACTATGAACACTGAAGCTTTCTTT. Protein product: CASSLITMNTEAFF.

This chain connects TRBV4-2 to TRBJ1-5, with D possibly being TRBD1 (5 bases). V dropped 0 bases and J dropped 7 bases, with 16 bases sitting between them. This CDR3 is 16 amino acids long. Germline assignment: CDR1 LGHNA and CDR2 YNFKEQ. The DNA for the CDR3 is TGTGCCAGCAGCCAAGATCATTCGGCAGGGTACCAGCCCCAGCATTTT. As protein: CASSQDHSAGYQPQHF.

This chain connects TRBV4-1 to TRBJ2-3; the match to TRBD2 covers 10 bases. The CDR3 spans 21 residues. Germline V gives CDR1 MGHRA, CDR2 YSYEKL. V lost 1 base to trimming and J lost 0 bases; unmatched junction nucleotides: 16. As DNA, the CDR3 is TGCGCCAGCAGCCAAGTGGGGCTCCAGCGGGGGGGCTTAATTAGCACAGATACGCAGTATTTT. Protein sequence: CASSQVGLQRGGLISTDTQYF.

V gene TRBV5-4 combines with J gene TRBJ1-2, with 8 bases lining up with TRBD1. Per germline, CDR1 SGHNT and CDR2 YYREEE (reference sequence). Unmatched junction bases numbered 13, after V lost 7 bases and J lost 8 bases. The CDR3 has 14 residues. Here the CDR3 DNA reads TGTGCCAGCTCAATGGGGACAGGCCAGGTGGGCTACACCTTC. Protein: CASSMGTGQVGYTF.

The V gene is TRBV11-2, the J gene TRBJ2-5; tentatively, D is TRBD1 (5 bases). This CDR3 region has 13 residues. The V end was cut by 6 bases, the J end by 1 base, with 9 bases between. Germline V lookup: CDR1 SGHAT, CDR2 FQNNGV. CDR3 bases: TGTGCCAGCAGGGCAGGGTTCCAAGAGACCCAGTACTTC. The encoded protein is CASRAGFQETQYF.